Below, 9 T cell receptor beta chains from the same sample are listed, as sequenced in a study of T-cell reconstitution after alpha-beta-depleted transplantation in children. Using unique molecular identifiers, the investigators prepared the TCRbeta library. TCRdb re-called the PCR reads through MiXCR, storing one row per CDR3 protein. The table lists 600,000 to 700,000 distinct CDR3 sequences, roughly 17% of them singletons. This specimen was PBMCs from the stem cell graft donor, taken from the stem cell graft. All receptors derive from a human donor who donated a stem cell graft to a child with acute myeloid leukemia.

The gene calls are TRBV12-3 or TRBV12-4 and TRBJ2-5; D is tentatively TRBD1 or TRBD2 (5 bases each). The CDR3 loop spans 18 amino acids. V lost 5 bases and J 7 bases, leaving 29 bases between the germline ends. CDR3 in DNA: TGTGCCAGCAGTGCGCACTTAAACACGGGGCGAATGGCGGGGACCCAGTACTTC. Amino acids: CASSAHLNTGRMAGTQYF.

The chain joins TRBV5-1 to TRBJ2-2; D is ambiguous. Germline CDR1 and CDR2: SGHRS and YFSETQ. The V gene lost 0 bases and the J gene lost 6 bases, with 21 bases spanning the gap. The CDR3 sequence is 18 residues long. As DNA, the CDR3 is TGCGCCAGCAGCTTGGAAGATCCGCTCCTCGCCCGCCCCGGGGAGCTGTTTTTT. Protein sequence: CASSLEDPLLARPGELFF. Combining the CDR3 with reference TRBV5-1 and TRBJ2-2 gives the whole variable domain KAGVTQTPRYLIKTRGQQVTLSCSPISGHRSVSWYQQTPGQGLQFLFEYFSETQRNKGNFPGRFSGRQFSNSRSEMNVSTLELGDSALYLCASSLEDPLLARPGELFFGEGSRLTVL.

The sample holds many counts of this clonotype. CDR3 residues: CSARTGQPGEQYF. The CDR3 bases are TGCAGTGCTAGAACGGGGCAGCCGGGTGAGCAGTACTTC. V gene TRBV20-1 combines with J gene TRBJ2-7; the D gene could be TRBD1 or TRBD2 (5 bases each). Trimming pared 2 bases from V and 7 bases from J, leaving 15 bases between. The CDR3 is 13 residues long. The germline gives CDR1 DFQATT, CDR2 SNEGSKA (reference sequence).

This clonotype was detected many times. The V call is TRBV6-5, the J call TRBJ1-4; no clear D. V was clipped by 8 bases and J by 8 bases, with 15 bases between them. There are 13 residues in the CDR3. The germline gives CDR1 MNHEY, CDR2 SVGAGI. CDR3 nucleotides: TGTGCCAGCGGGTTGTCGGACTCGGAAAAACTGTTTTTT. It specifies CASGLSDSEKLFF.

At least ten counts were recorded for this clonotype. V is TRBV20-1 and J is TRBJ1-5, with no clear D. The germline gives CDR1 DFQATT, CDR2 SNEGSKA (reference sequence). The V end was cut by 6 bases, the J end by 6 bases, with 12 bases between. The CDR3 consists of 12 residues. The CDR3 protein is CSAYDRGQPQHF. CDR3 DNA sequence: TGCAGTGCCTATGACCGAGGTCAGCCCCAGCATTTT.

This clonotype was found many times. The CDR3 coding sequence is TGCAGTGCTAGGGGAGCGGGTGGAGATACGCAGTATTTT. It specifies CSARGAGGDTQYF. The chain has TRBV20-1 and TRBJ2-3; D might be TRBD2 (6 bases). V lost 3 bases, J lost 5 bases, and 12 bases lay in between. The length of the CDR3 is 13 residues. Germline CDR1 reads DFQATT; CDR2 reads SNEGSKA (reference sequence).

This clonotype was counted many times. The rearrangement uses TRBV20-1 and TRBJ1-1, with D maybe TRBD1 (5 bases). Trimming cost V 2 bases and J 6 bases, with 13 bases left between them. CDR1 is DFQATT and CDR2 is SNEGSKA in the germline V gene (reference sequence). This CDR3 is built from 13 residues. The CDR3 region is CSARRGNSAEAFF. CDR3 sequence (DNA): TGCAGTGCTAGAAGGGGCAATTCGGCTGAAGCTTTCTTT.

The V gene is TRBV5-6, the J gene TRBJ1-2; the D is unclear. The CDR3 extends over 14 amino acids. Germline CDR1 reads SGHDT; CDR2 reads YYEEEE. V lost 0 bases to trimming and J lost 8 bases, with 14 bases between them. The CDR3: CASSLVSPAIGYTF. CDR3 in DNA: TGTGCCAGCAGCTTGGTTTCCCCCGCCATCGGCTACACCTTC.

This clonotype has ten or more counts. J is TRBJ2-3 and V is TRBV20-1; D may correspond to TRBD1 or TRBD2 (6 bases each). The CDR3 has 14 amino acids. V gave up 1 base and J gave up 1 base, with 9 bases separating them. Germline CDR1 reads DFQATT; CDR2 reads SNEGSKA (reference sequence). CDR3 amino acids: CSARGRGRTDTQYF. For the CDR3, the DNA is TGCAGTGCTAGAGGACGGGGGCGCACAGATACGCAGTATTTT.